This T cell receptor (beta chain) appears in the sequencing data of a study of blood T cell repertoires in COVID-19. Germline CDR1 and CDR2: MGHDK and SYGVNS. The CDR3 is 16 residues long. The ends lost 8 bases at V and 9 bases at J; junction bases unmatched: 19. Libraries were prepared by immunoSEQ multiplex PCR; TCRdb keeps only in-frame clonotypes and omits some of them. The sample lists around 140,000 clones; 87% were seen once. This receptor was obtained from a woman aged 50 to 60 with acute or convalescent COVID-19. Sample: peripheral blood. The J gene is TRBJ2-1, the V gene TRBV25-1, with TRBD1 identical over 7 bases. This CDR3 reads CASASHQGQAFAEQFF. CDR3 DNA: TGTGCCAGCGCCTCCCACCAAGGACAGGCCTTTGCTGAGCAGTTCTTC.